This T cell receptor (beta chain) was retrieved from a study of Graves' ophthalmopathy and Graves' hyperthyroidism. Study-level results: An approximately 83% specificity and 85% to 90% sensitivity were achieved by a 13-signature model that separated ophthalmopathy from stable hyperthyroidism.

CDR3 length: 15 amino acids. Germline CDR1 LNHDA, CDR2 SQIVND (reference sequence). The V gene end was trimmed by 7 bases and the J gene end by 1 base; junction bases not matched to a gene: 5. The authors amplified TCR beta CDR3 regions from RNA transcripts. RT-PCR was first run with HTBI primers, then multiplex PCR in a second round. TCRdb redid the calling of the multiplex PCR reads with MiXCR, one entry per CDR3 protein. Here the sample spans approximately 500,000 distinct CDR3 sequences, 14% being singletons. Many counts were recorded for this clonotype. Its antigen remains unknown. V and J are TRBV19 and TRBJ1-2; TRBD1 aligns across 11 bases. The sample was blood. The source of this sequence is a woman aged 25 to 39 with Graves' ophthalmopathy. As DNA, the CDR3 is TGTGCCAGTACCACGGACAGGGGGCTTAACTATGGCTACACCTTC. Translation gives CASTTDRGLNYGYTF.